Listed below are T cell receptor beta chains from one sample, sequenced in a study of CD8 T cells in ankylosing spondylitis. TCRdb analysed the 5' RACE reads with MiXCR anew, one entry per CDR3 protein. The table shows about 340,000 distinct CDR3 sequences, with less than 10% occurring only once. The specimen sequenced was blood, either unsorted or a sorted T cell fraction (not recorded which). The receptors come from a male donor with ankylosing spondylitis. Both conserved end residues are part of each CDR3. Fields, in order: V gene, clone size, J gene, D gene, CDR3 protein, CDR3 DNA. The D gene is left open where the match is weak. Size is omitted from some rows. Given values are once, few, many or a class for expanded clones.

v_call: TRBV5-1
clone_size: many
j_call: TRBJ2-7
d_call: -
cdr3_aa: CASSWDGSYEQYF
cdr3_nt: TGCGCCAGCAGCTGGGACGGTTCCTACGAGCAGTACTTC

v_call: TRBV28
clone_size: many
j_call: TRBJ2-7
d_call: TRBD2
cdr3_aa: CASSERLAGYEQYF
cdr3_nt: TGTGCCAGCAGTGAAAGACTAGCGGGCTACGAGCAGTACTTC

v_call: TRBV27
clone_size: many
j_call: TRBJ2-2
d_call: -
cdr3_aa: CASSLYPETGELFF
cdr3_nt: TGTGCCAGCAGTTTATACCCCGAAACCGGGGAGCTGTTTTTT

v_call: TRBV20-1
clone_size: -
j_call: TRBJ2-3
d_call: TRBD1
cdr3_aa: CSARDTRGIPTDTQYF
cdr3_nt: TGCAGTGCTAGAGATACCAGGGGGATACCCACAGATACGCAGTATTTT

v_call: TRBV29-1
clone_size: many
j_call: TRBJ1-2
d_call: -
cdr3_aa: CSAQAPGGYGYTF
cdr3_nt: TGCAGCGCCCAAGCCCCCGGGGGCTATGGCTACACCTTC

v_call: TRBV29-1
clone_size: many
j_call: TRBJ2-7
d_call: TRBD2
cdr3_aa: CSVRTSGFHEQYF
cdr3_nt: TGCAGCGTTCGGACTAGCGGTTTCCACGAGCAGTACTTC

v_call: TRBV6-1
clone_size: -
j_call: TRBJ1-1
d_call: TRBD1
cdr3_aa: CASSELGGTVNTEAFF
cdr3_nt: TGTGCCAGCAGTGAGCTCGGGGGGACAGTGAACACTGAAGCTTTCTTT

v_call: TRBV20-1
clone_size: -
j_call: TRBJ2-1
d_call: -
cdr3_aa: CSARVGGAARAEQFF
cdr3_nt: TGCAGTGCTAGAGTCGGCGGGGCCGCACGTGCTGAGCAGTTCTTC

v_call: TRBV21-1
clone_size: few
j_call: TRBJ2-5
d_call: -
cdr3_aa: CATTDRMLPYQETQYF
cdr3_nt: TGTGCCACCACTGACAGGATGTTACCGTACCAAGAGACCCAGTACTTC

v_call: TRBV18
clone_size: -
j_call: TRBJ1-2
d_call: -
cdr3_aa: CASSEGASGYTF
cdr3_nt: TGTGCCAGCTCGGAAGGAGCAAGCGGCTACACCTTC

v_call: TRBV10-3
clone_size: many
j_call: TRBJ1-1
d_call: -
cdr3_aa: CAISGLPGPLNTEAFF
cdr3_nt: TGTGCCATCAGTGGCCTGCCGGGGCCACTGAACACTGAAGCTTTCTTT

v_call: TRBV6-1
clone_size: few
j_call: TRBJ2-3
d_call: -
cdr3_aa: CASRLPYADTQYF
cdr3_nt: TGTGCCAGCAGACTCCCTTACGCAGATACGCAGTATTTT

v_call: TRBV6-1
clone_size: -
j_call: TRBJ2-4
d_call: -
cdr3_aa: CASSPTTPRSIQYF
cdr3_nt: TGTGCCAGCAGTCCAACTACACCAAGATCCATTCAGTACTTC

v_call: TRBV7-2
clone_size: -
j_call: TRBJ2-1
d_call: TRBD2
cdr3_aa: CASSLELAGEGEQFF
cdr3_nt: TGTGCCAGCAGCTTAGAACTAGCGGGAGAGGGTGAGCAGTTCTTC

v_call: TRBV30
clone_size: few
j_call: TRBJ2-3
d_call: -
cdr3_aa: CAWSGILTDTQYF
cdr3_nt: TGTGCCTGGAGTGGAATCCTCACAGATACGCAGTATTTT

v_call: TRBV9
clone_size: few
j_call: TRBJ2-1
d_call: -
cdr3_aa: CASSPRPGDEQFF
cdr3_nt: TGTGCCAGCAGCCCACGACCCGGCGATGAGCAGTTCTTC

v_call: TRBV5-1
clone_size: few
j_call: TRBJ2-2
d_call: -
cdr3_aa: CASSPLGSGATGELFF
cdr3_nt: TGCGCCAGCAGCCCCCTTGGTAGCGGAGCAACCGGGGAGCTGTTTTTT

v_call: TRBV14
clone_size: -
j_call: TRBJ1-3
d_call: -
cdr3_aa: CASSQFGTGSGNTIYF
cdr3_nt: TGTGCCAGCAGCCAATTTGGCACGGGCTCTGGAAACACCATATATTTT

v_call: TRBV5-1
clone_size: many
j_call: TRBJ2-2
d_call: -
cdr3_aa: CASRPLELTGELFF
cdr3_nt: TGCGCCAGCCGACCACTTGAACTCACCGGGGAGCTGTTTTTT

v_call: TRBV28
clone_size: many
j_call: TRBJ1-2
d_call: -
cdr3_aa: CASSFKGWGYTF
cdr3_nt: TGTGCCAGCAGTTTTAAAGGGTGGGGCTACACCTTC

v_call: TRBV6-1
clone_size: few
j_call: TRBJ2-7
d_call: TRBD1
cdr3_aa: CASSRGTVTSYEQYF
cdr3_nt: TGTGCCAGCAGCCGAGGGACAGTTACATCCTACGAGCAGTACTTC

v_call: TRBV12-3/TRBV12-4
clone_size: -
j_call: TRBJ2-1
d_call: -
cdr3_aa: CASSLVQFNEQFF
cdr3_nt: TGTGCCAGCAGTTTAGTCCAATTCAATGAGCAGTTCTTC

v_call: TRBV5-6
clone_size: many
j_call: TRBJ1-1
d_call: TRBD1
cdr3_aa: CASSRRQGDTEAFF
cdr3_nt: TGTGCCAGCAGCAGAAGACAGGGAGACACTGAAGCTTTCTTT

v_call: TRBV19
clone_size: many
j_call: TRBJ2-5
d_call: -
cdr3_aa: CASSIRHRGVQETQYF
cdr3_nt: TGTGCCAGTAGTATAAGACACCGAGGGGTCCAAGAGACCCAGTACTTC

v_call: TRBV11-3
clone_size: few
j_call: TRBJ2-1
d_call: TRBD2
cdr3_aa: CASSLLAETYNEQFF
cdr3_nt: TGTGCCAGCAGCTTGCTAGCGGAGACCTACAATGAGCAGTTCTTC

v_call: TRBV4-1
clone_size: few
j_call: TRBJ2-5
d_call: -
cdr3_aa: CASSQETSRAKTQYF
cdr3_nt: TGCGCCAGCAGCCAAGAGACTAGTCGGGCGAAGACCCAGTACTTC

v_call: TRBV6-1
clone_size: -
j_call: TRBJ2-7
d_call: TRBD1
cdr3_aa: CASRQQGTYEQYF
cdr3_nt: TGTGCCAGCAGGCAACAGGGGACCTACGAGCAGTACTTC

v_call: TRBV7-2
clone_size: -
j_call: TRBJ2-1
d_call: TRBD2
cdr3_aa: CASGLTSGTYNEQFF
cdr3_nt: TGTGCCAGCGGGTTGACTAGCGGGACCTACAATGAGCAGTTCTTC

v_call: TRBV3-1
clone_size: many
j_call: TRBJ1-1
d_call: -
cdr3_aa: CASSQVFGSQGEAFF
cdr3_nt: TGTGCCAGCAGCCAAGTGTTCGGTAGCCAGGGTGAAGCTTTCTTT

v_call: TRBV5-1
clone_size: few
j_call: TRBJ2-1
d_call: TRBD2
cdr3_aa: CASSKLAGARNEQFF
cdr3_nt: TGCGCCAGCAGCAAACTAGCGGGAGCCCGGAATGAGCAGTTCTTC

v_call: TRBV5-1
clone_size: few
j_call: TRBJ1-2
d_call: -
cdr3_aa: CASSLAGRAENGYTF
cdr3_nt: TGCGCCAGCAGCTTGGCTGGCAGGGCCGAGAATGGCTACACCTTC

v_call: TRBV11-2
clone_size: few
j_call: TRBJ2-1
d_call: TRBD2
cdr3_aa: CASSLEYGGLSTLNEQFF
cdr3_nt: TGTGCCAGCAGCTTAGAGTATGGGGGACTATCCACCCTCAATGAGCAGTTCTTC

v_call: TRBV7-2
clone_size: -
j_call: TRBJ2-7
d_call: TRBD2
cdr3_aa: CASSLIGGSSYEQYF
cdr3_nt: TGTGCCAGCAGCTTAATTGGCGGGAGCTCCTACGAGCAGTACTTC

v_call: TRBV29-1
clone_size: -
j_call: TRBJ2-7
d_call: TRBD1
cdr3_aa: CSVGGTGLSSYEQYF
cdr3_nt: TGCAGCGTTGGGGGGACAGGGCTTTCCTCCTACGAGCAGTACTTC

v_call: TRBV12-3/TRBV12-4
clone_size: few
j_call: TRBJ2-5
d_call: TRBD2
cdr3_aa: CASSLAASGETQYF
cdr3_nt: TGTGCCAGCAGTTTAGCTGCTAGCGGAGAGACCCAGTACTTC

v_call: TRBV20-1
clone_size: -
j_call: TRBJ2-7
d_call: TRBD2
cdr3_aa: CSSRGTSEYEQYF
cdr3_nt: TGCAGTTCAAGAGGGACTAGCGAGTACGAGCAGTACTTC

v_call: TRBV18
clone_size: -
j_call: TRBJ2-1
d_call: TRBD2
cdr3_aa: CASSEGLAGSYNEQFF
cdr3_nt: TGTGCCAGCTCAGAGGGACTAGCGGGGTCCTACAATGAGCAGTTCTTC

v_call: TRBV9
clone_size: few
j_call: TRBJ2-1
d_call: TRBD2
cdr3_aa: CASSKSGGRLGYNEQFF
cdr3_nt: TGTGCCAGCAGCAAGTCTGGCGGGAGACTGGGCTACAATGAGCAGTTCTTC

v_call: TRBV5-5
clone_size: few
j_call: TRBJ2-7
d_call: -
cdr3_aa: CASSPRQAYYEQYF
cdr3_nt: TGTGCCAGCAGCCCCCGACAGGCCTACTACGAGCAGTACTTC

v_call: TRBV5-6
clone_size: few
j_call: TRBJ2-7
d_call: TRBD2
cdr3_aa: CASSSLAGAGNEQYF
cdr3_nt: TGTGCCAGCAGCTCCTTAGCGGGAGCCGGGAACGAGCAGTACTTC

v_call: TRBV14
clone_size: few
j_call: TRBJ1-5
d_call: -
cdr3_aa: CASSQGQSAAQHF
cdr3_nt: TGTGCCAGCAGCCAAGGACAATCAGCGGCCCAGCATTTT

v_call: TRBV6-1
clone_size: -
j_call: TRBJ1-5
d_call: TRBD1
cdr3_aa: CPSRAGTGSNQPQHF
cdr3_nt: TGTCCCAGCAGGGCTGGGACAGGGAGCAATCAGCCCCAGCATTTT

v_call: TRBV29-1
clone_size: few
j_call: TRBJ1-2
d_call: -
cdr3_aa: CSVGHPAGARSGYTF
cdr3_nt: TGCAGCGTTGGCCATCCTGCAGGGGCGAGGAGTGGCTACACCTTC

v_call: TRBV29-1
clone_size: many
j_call: TRBJ2-1
d_call: TRBD1
cdr3_aa: CSVRKWTGASSYNEQFF
cdr3_nt: TGCAGCGTGAGAAAATGGACAGGGGCGAGCTCCTACAATGAGCAGTTCTTC

v_call: TRBV6-1
clone_size: few
j_call: TRBJ2-6
d_call: TRBD1
cdr3_aa: CASSRQGPRTGANVLTF
cdr3_nt: TGTGCCAGCAGCCGACAGGGGCCTAGGACTGGGGCCAACGTCCTGACTTTC

v_call: TRBV6-1
clone_size: many
j_call: TRBJ2-1
d_call: -
cdr3_aa: CASRPTRGIDNEQFF
cdr3_nt: TGTGCCAGCAGGCCGACTAGGGGTATCGACAATGAGCAGTTCTTC

v_call: TRBV7-2
clone_size: -
j_call: TRBJ2-7
d_call: -
cdr3_aa: CASSPHGGETYEQYF
cdr3_nt: TGTGCCAGCAGCCCCCACGGGGGAGAAACCTACGAGCAGTACTTC

v_call: TRBV5-1
clone_size: -
j_call: TRBJ2-1
d_call: TRBD2
cdr3_aa: CASSWTSDLNEQFF
cdr3_nt: TGCGCCAGCAGCTGGACTAGCGACCTCAATGAGCAGTTCTTC

v_call: TRBV5-1
clone_size: many
j_call: TRBJ1-3
d_call: -
cdr3_aa: CASSLEVRTSGNTIYF
cdr3_nt: TGCGCCAGCAGCTTGGAGGTCCGCACCTCTGGAAACACCATATATTTT

v_call: TRBV27
clone_size: few
j_call: TRBJ2-7
d_call: TRBD2
cdr3_aa: CASSSGTSGWYEQYF
cdr3_nt: TGTGCCAGCAGTTCCGGGACTAGCGGGTGGTACGAGCAGTACTTC

v_call: TRBV29-1
clone_size: many
j_call: TRBJ2-1
d_call: -
cdr3_aa: CSVEDREREQFF
cdr3_nt: TGCAGCGTTGAAGATCGGGAGCGGGAGCAGTTCTTC

v_call: TRBV12-3/TRBV12-4
clone_size: many
j_call: TRBJ2-5
d_call: TRBD2
cdr3_aa: CASSVAGGPGETQYF
cdr3_nt: TGTGCCAGCAGTGTAGCGGGAGGGCCGGGAGAGACCCAGTACTTC

v_call: TRBV5-1
clone_size: -
j_call: TRBJ2-1
d_call: -
cdr3_aa: CASIIGYGSYNEQFF
cdr3_nt: TGCGCCAGCATAATAGGGTACGGATCCTACAATGAGCAGTTCTTC

v_call: TRBV7-3
clone_size: -
j_call: TRBJ2-3
d_call: TRBD2
cdr3_aa: CASSLMGGTDTQYF
cdr3_nt: TGTGCCAGCAGCTTAATGGGAGGGACAGATACGCAGTATTTT

v_call: TRBV7-9
clone_size: few
j_call: TRBJ2-1
d_call: TRBD2
cdr3_aa: CASSTTTSGRVHEQFF
cdr3_nt: TGTGCCAGCAGCACGACTACTAGCGGGAGGGTACATGAGCAGTTCTTC

v_call: TRBV27
clone_size: -
j_call: TRBJ2-1
d_call: -
cdr3_aa: CASSPVSYNEQFF
cdr3_nt: TGTGCCAGCAGCCCGGTTTCCTACAATGAGCAGTTCTTC

v_call: TRBV5-1
clone_size: few
j_call: TRBJ2-1
d_call: -
cdr3_aa: CASSLVSSSYNEQFF
cdr3_nt: TGCGCCAGCAGCTTGGTGAGCTCCTCCTACAATGAGCAGTTCTTC

v_call: TRBV20-1
clone_size: -
j_call: TRBJ2-7
d_call: TRBD2
cdr3_aa: CSARVAGGHEQYF
cdr3_nt: TGCAGTGCTAGAGTTGCGGGAGGGCACGAGCAGTACTTC

v_call: TRBV12-3/TRBV12-4
clone_size: -
j_call: TRBJ2-2
d_call: TRBD2
cdr3_aa: CASRREVVGELFF
cdr3_nt: TGTGCCAGCAGACGGGAGGTTGTCGGGGAGCTGTTTTTT